This entry lists 11 T cell receptor beta chains sequenced from one sample in a study of shared clonotypes between healthy human individuals (dated by TCRdb to the early 2020s). Library prep was done by the immunoSEQ multiplex PCR assay. The immuneACCESS repertoire file appears here via TCRdb, limited to in-frame rearrangements. These files lack a portion of the clones; in checked studies, under half of the deficit traces to unresolved V genes, and the cause of the others is not known. The sample yields 2 million to 2.5 million clones; 85% to 95% were counted once. The ten biggest clones cover 0.35% to 0.5% of the sample. The sequenced sample consisted of naive CD4+ T cells from PBMCs. Explained via the paper, the cell subset or site label denotes: CD45RA+ positively selected. The origin of the receptors is a man aged 18 to 30 in good health. Some clones in this sample may be carry-over from other donors' samples.

This clone was recorded a few times. The V call is TRBV19, the J call TRBJ1-1; TRBD1 matches at 9 bases. The CDR3 sequence is 12 residues long. Losses at the gene ends were 7 bases for V and 7 bases for J; bases not matched to a gene: 4. Germline-derived CDR1 and CDR2 are LNHDA and SQIVND (reference sequence). The CDR3 loop is CASTRDRVEAFF. In DNA, the CDR3 is TGTGCCAGTACCAGGGACAGGGTTGAAGCTTTCTTT. Full variable domain (outside the CDR3, taken from reference TRBV19 and TRBJ1-1): DGGITQSPKYLFRKEGQNVTLSCEQNLNHDAMYWYRQDPGQGLRLIYYSQIVNDFQKGDIAEGYSVSREKKESFPLTVTSAQKNPTAFYLCASTRDRVEAFFGQGTRLTVV.

This chain connects TRBV28 to TRBJ2-7; 11 bases map to TRBD2. Germline V gene lookup returns CDR1 MDHEN and CDR2 SYDVKM. The CDR3 covers 16 residues. Unmatched junction bases numbered 8, after V lost 5 bases and J lost 2 bases. For the CDR3, the DNA is TGTGCCAGCAGTCCCCCGGGACTAGCGGCCCCCTACGAGCAGTACTTC. Translated: CASSPPGLAAPYEQYF. The full variable domain, rest sourced from reference TRBV28 and TRBJ2-7, is DVKVTQSSRYLVKRTGEKVFLECVQDMDHENMFWYRQDPGLGLRLIYFSYDVKMKEKGDIPEGYSVSREKKERFSLILESASTNQTSMYLCASSPPGLAAPYEQYFGPGTRLTVT.

The chain uses TRBV4-1 and TRBJ1-3, with D maybe TRBD1 (5 bases). V was pared by 4 bases and J by 2 bases, with 18 bases between. Germline loops: CDR1 MGHRA, CDR2 YSYEKL. CDR3 length: 17 residues. In DNA, the CDR3 is TGCGCCAGCAGCCCCGGGACGGGGGAAAGAACTGGAAACACCATATATTTT. This codes for CASSPGTGERTGNTIYF.

The chain carries TRBV18 and TRBJ2-1; 15 nucleotides align to TRBD2. The CDR3 has 15 residues. The ends lost 7 bases at V and 10 bases at J; junction bases unmatched: 8. Germline V gives CDR1 KGHSH, CDR2 LQKENI. The CDR3 coding sequence is TGTGCCAGCTTCGCGACCGGGACTAGCGGGGGGGAGCAGTTCTTC. Translation gives CASFATGTSGGEQFF.

The chain carries TRBV7-3 and TRBJ2-1; 8 nucleotides align to TRBD2. CDR1 and CDR2 (germline): SGHTA, FQGTGA. There are 12 residues in the CDR3. With 5 bases clipped from V and 10 bases from J, the junction kept 4 bases outside the gene matches. The CDR3 is CASSPGGSEQFF. DNA for the CDR3: TGTGCCAGCAGCCCGGGGGGGTCAGAGCAGTTCTTC.

The rearrangement joins TRBV5-6 to TRBJ1-3, with TRBD1 as a possible D gene (5 bases). With 1 base removed from V and 2 bases from J, the gap between germline ends came to 7 bases. Germline CDR1 is SGHDT and CDR2 is YYEEEE. The CDR3 is 14 amino acids. The CDR3 nucleotides are TGTGCCAGCAGCTTGTTCAGGGCTGGAAACACCATATATTTT. This translates into CASSLFRAGNTIYF. Looking up the rest from reference TRBV5-6 and TRBJ1-3 gives the full variable domain: DAGVTQSPTHLIKTRGQQVTLRCSPKSGHDTVSWYQQALGQGPQFIFQYYEEEERQRGNFPDRFSGHQFPNYSSELNVNALLLGDSALYLCASSLFRAGNTIYFGEGSWLTVV.

This clone showed up just a few times. The rearrangement uses TRBV11-2 and TRBJ1-2, with 7 bases matching TRBD1. This CDR3 is 14 amino acids long. Germline V CDR1 and CDR2: SGHAT, FQNNGV. V lost 2 bases and J lost 7; bases outside the gene matches: 7. For the CDR3, the DNA is TGTGCCAGCAGCTTAACGGCAGGGGGTGTTGGCTACACCTTC. Amino acid sequence: CASSLTAGGVGYTF.

V and J are TRBV5-5 and TRBJ2-1, with D tentatively TRBD1 or TRBD2 (5 bases each). Germline CDR1 is SGHKS and CDR2 is YYEKEE (reference sequence). Trimming left V 0 bases short and J 0 bases short, with 16 bases between. The length of the CDR3 is 18 residues. The CDR3 DNA reads as TGTGCCAGCAGCTTGGCCGGGACGGGACGGAGCTCCTACAATGAGCAGTTCTTC. Protein: CASSLAGTGRSSYNEQFF.

In regard to this clone: At the DNA level, this CDR3 is encoded by other sequences in the same sample as well. The V gene is TRBV18, the J gene TRBJ2-7, with D possibly TRBD1 on 6 matching bases. The germline V and J ends were trimmed by 3 bases and 0 bases, with 9 bases remaining between them. The V gene's germline CDR1 is KGHSH and CDR2 LQKENI. CDR3 length: 14 amino acids. The CDR3 loop is CASSPGQNSYEQYF. Written as DNA, the CDR3 is TGTGCCAGCTCACCCGGACAGAACTCCTACGAGCAGTACTTC.

The chain links TRBV28 to TRBJ1-2; D not resolved. Trimming removed 3 bases from V and 0 bases from J, with 8 bases in between. Germline CDR1 and CDR2: MDHEN and SYDVKM. This CDR3 comprises 14 residues. The CDR3 region is CASSLSDTNYGYTF. The CDR3, as DNA: TGTGCCAGCAGTTTGTCCGACACTAACTATGGCTACACCTTC.

A single count supports this clone. The chain uses TRBV19 and TRBJ2-7; 9 nucleotides match TRBD1. Germline V lookup: CDR1 LNHDA, CDR2 SQIVND (reference sequence). The CDR3 is 14 amino acids. J lost 5 bases, V lost 5 bases, and 7 bases had no gene match. CDR3 in amino acids: CASSEGQGHHEQYF. As DNA, the CDR3 is TGTGCCAGTAGTGAGGGACAGGGCCACCACGAGCAGTACTTC.